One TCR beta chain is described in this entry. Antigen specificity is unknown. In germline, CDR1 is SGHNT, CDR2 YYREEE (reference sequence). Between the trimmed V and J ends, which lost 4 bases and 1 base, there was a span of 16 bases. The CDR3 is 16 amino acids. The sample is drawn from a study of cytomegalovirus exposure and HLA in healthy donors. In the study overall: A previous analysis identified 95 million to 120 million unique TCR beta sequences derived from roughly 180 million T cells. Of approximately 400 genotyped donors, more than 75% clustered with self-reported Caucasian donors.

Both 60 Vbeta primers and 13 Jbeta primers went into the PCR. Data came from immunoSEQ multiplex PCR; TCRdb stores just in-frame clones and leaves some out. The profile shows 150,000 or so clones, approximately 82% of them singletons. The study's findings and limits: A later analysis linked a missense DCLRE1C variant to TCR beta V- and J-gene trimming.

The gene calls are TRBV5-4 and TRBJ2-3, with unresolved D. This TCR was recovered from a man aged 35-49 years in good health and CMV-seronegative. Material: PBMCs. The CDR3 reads CASSIPQFLGTDTQYF. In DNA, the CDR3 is TGTGCCAGCAGCATCCCACAGTTCCTCGGCACAGATACGCAGTATTTT. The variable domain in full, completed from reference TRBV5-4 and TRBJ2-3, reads ETGVTQSPTHLIKTRGQQVTLRCSSQSGHNTVSWYQQALGQGPQFIFQYYREEENGRGNFPPRFSGLQFPNYSSELNVNALELDDSALYLCASSIPQFLGTDTQYFGPGTRLTVL.